This T cell receptor beta chain was captured by sequencing in a study of blood T cell repertoires in COVID-19. Whole-study context: In each case, the material was cDNA or gDNA derived from T cells, B-cell-depleted T cells, or PBMCs.

Participants were aged about 18 to 90 years, lived in about two dozen US areas, and enrolled virtually. Cohort assignment relied on participant-reported clinical history. This CDR3 is built from 15 residues. After removal of 6 bases from V and 5 bases from J, the junction contained 8 bases not matched to a gene. Germline V gene sequence: CDR1 MNHEY, CDR2 SVGAGI. Per the original data handling: Reference gene primer amplification gave nucleated cell count estimates. Libraries were prepared by immunoSEQ multiplex PCR; TCRdb keeps only in-frame clonotypes and omits some of them. The V and J calls and clone size were taken over from that table, and D and trimming were inferred from the DNA. The sample records fewer than 350,000 clones, roughly 85% being singletons.

The sequencing sample was made of PBMCs or T cells enriched from blood (not recorded which). This clonotype was sampled from a woman younger than 45 who had been exposed to COVID-19. This rearrangement joins TRBV6-5 to TRBJ2-2, with 8 bases fitting TRBD1. The CDR3 region is CASSFGQGFTGELFF. As DNA, the CDR3 is TGTGCCAGCAGCTTTGGACAGGGCTTTACCGGGGAGCTGTTTTTT.